This is a list of T cell receptor beta chains from one sample in a study of blood T cells in healthy people across ages. Each CDR3 protein gets one entry after TCRdb re-called the 5' RACE reads with MiXCR. Counted here are 500,000 to 600,000 distinct CDR3 sequences, approximately 27% occurring once; the ten biggest clones make up about a fifth. The sequenced sample consisted of blood. The receptors come from a woman in her sixties or seventies in good health. Both conserved end residues are part of each CDR3. The order of the fields is D gene, J gene, V gene, clone size, CDR3 protein, CDR3 DNA. The D gene is left open where the match is weak. Clone size appears in some rows only: once, few, many, or a class for an expanded clone.

D gene: NA
J gene: TRBJ1-1
V gene: TRBV7-9
clone size: NA
CDR3 protein: CASSLLTDGNTEAFF
CDR3 DNA: TGTGCCAGCAGCTTATTGACGGACGGAAACACTGAAGCTTTCTTT

D gene: NA
J gene: TRBJ1-1
V gene: TRBV9
clone size: few
CDR3 protein: CASSVVGWDTEAFF
CDR3 DNA: TGTGCCAGCAGCGTAGTAGGTTGGGACACTGAAGCTTTCTTT

D gene: TRBD2
J gene: TRBJ2-5
V gene: TRBV7-2
clone size: few
CDR3 protein: CASSWGLALQETQYF
CDR3 DNA: TGTGCCAGCAGCTGGGGACTAGCTCTACAAGAGACCCAGTACTTC

D gene: NA
J gene: TRBJ2-5
V gene: TRBV12-3/TRBV12-4
clone size: NA
CDR3 protein: CASSLARSGGGETQYF
CDR3 DNA: TGTGCCAGCAGTTTAGCGCGTTCTGGGGGCGGGGAGACCCAGTACTTC

D gene: NA
J gene: TRBJ2-4
V gene: TRBV20-1
clone size: few
CDR3 protein: CSALFAGGVAKNIQYF
CDR3 DNA: TGCAGTGCTTTATTCGCCGGGGGCGTAGCCAAAAACATTCAGTACTTC

D gene: TRBD1
J gene: TRBJ1-4
V gene: TRBV12-3/TRBV12-4
clone size: once
CDR3 protein: CASSRNRQGGEKLFF
CDR3 DNA: TGTGCCAGCAGCCGAAACCGACAGGGTGGGGAAAAACTGTTTTTT

D gene: NA
J gene: TRBJ1-5
V gene: TRBV20-1
clone size: NA
CDR3 protein: CSASRGGNQPQHF
CDR3 DNA: TGCAGTGCTTCCAGGGGAGGAAATCAGCCCCAGCATTTT

D gene: NA
J gene: TRBJ1-4
V gene: TRBV15
clone size: few
CDR3 protein: CAASPGPINEKLFF
CDR3 DNA: TGTGCCGCGTCTCCGGGGCCAATCAATGAAAAACTGTTTTTT

D gene: NA
J gene: TRBJ2-5
V gene: TRBV5-1
clone size: NA
CDR3 protein: CASSSFMEETQYF
CDR3 DNA: TGCGCCAGCAGCTCCTTTATGGAAGAGACCCAGTACTTC

D gene: TRBD1
J gene: TRBJ2-6
V gene: TRBV4-2
clone size: few
CDR3 protein: CASSQDGRGISGANVLTF
CDR3 DNA: TGTGCCAGCAGCCAAGACGGCAGGGGGATCTCTGGGGCCAACGTCCTGACTTTC

D gene: NA
J gene: TRBJ1-2
V gene: TRBV28
clone size: few
CDR3 protein: CASSLGGSYGCTF
CDR3 DNA: TGTGCCAGCAGTTTAGGGGGTAGCTATGGCTGCACCTTC

D gene: TRBD2
J gene: TRBJ2-5
V gene: TRBV3-1
clone size: few
CDR3 protein: CASSQERTSGGETQYF
CDR3 DNA: TGTGCCAGCAGCCAAGAAAGAACTAGCGGTGGGGAGACCCAGTACTTC

D gene: NA
J gene: TRBJ2-4
V gene: TRBV5-1
clone size: few
CDR3 protein: CASSLPSGQNIQYF
CDR3 DNA: TGCGCCAGCAGCTTGCCTTCAGGCCAAAACATTCAGTATTTC

D gene: NA
J gene: TRBJ1-2
V gene: TRBV14
clone size: NA
CDR3 protein: CASSQVRERGYTF
CDR3 DNA: TGTGCCAGCAGCCAAGTTAGGGAGCGTGGCTACACCTTC

D gene: NA
J gene: TRBJ1-2
V gene: TRBV12-3/TRBV12-4
clone size: NA
CDR3 protein: CASSFIGGYTF
CDR3 DNA: TGTGCCAGCAGTTTCATTGGTGGCTACACCTTC

D gene: NA
J gene: TRBJ1-5
V gene: TRBV3-1
clone size: few
CDR3 protein: CASSLALGKQPQHF
CDR3 DNA: TGTGCCAGCAGCCTGGCACTGGGGAAACAGCCCCAGCATTTT

D gene: TRBD2
J gene: TRBJ2-7
V gene: TRBV6-2/TRBV6-3
clone size: few
CDR3 protein: CASSFSGTRAEQYF
CDR3 DNA: TGTGCCAGCAGTTTCTCCGGGACTAGGGCCGAGCAGTACTTC

D gene: NA
J gene: TRBJ2-4
V gene: TRBV18
clone size: NA
CDR3 protein: CASSPSRAKNIQYF
CDR3 DNA: TGTGCCAGCTCACCAAGTCGTGCCAAAAACATTCAGTACTTC

D gene: NA
J gene: TRBJ2-5
V gene: TRBV14
clone size: once
CDR3 protein: CASSQDHRTQYF
CDR3 DNA: TGTGCCAGCAGCCAAGATCACCGGACCCAGTACTTC

D gene: TRBD1
J gene: TRBJ2-3
V gene: TRBV12-3/TRBV12-4
clone size: once
CDR3 protein: CASSLTRGSTDPQYF
CDR3 DNA: TGTGCCAGCAGTTTGACCAGGGGGAGCACAGATCCGCAGTATTTT

D gene: TRBD1
J gene: TRBJ2-6
V gene: TRBV7-2
clone size: once
CDR3 protein: CASSSGQGYSGANVLTF
CDR3 DNA: TGTGCCAGCAGCTCAGGACAGGGATATTCTGGGGCCAACGTCCTGACTTTC

D gene: NA
J gene: TRBJ2-5
V gene: TRBV12-5
clone size: NA
CDR3 protein: CASGFSGAETQYF
CDR3 DNA: TGTGCTAGTGGTTTCTCAGGGGCAGAGACCCAGTACTTC

D gene: NA
J gene: TRBJ1-2
V gene: TRBV4-2
clone size: NA
CDR3 protein: CASSQEFGGGYTF
CDR3 DNA: TGTGCCAGCAGCCAAGAATTCGGGGGGGGCTACACCTTC

D gene: TRBD1
J gene: TRBJ1-2
V gene: TRBV7-2
clone size: NA
CDR3 protein: CASSLVSLGTVAYGYTF
CDR3 DNA: TGTGCCAGTAGCTTAGTATCGCTAGGGACAGTAGCCTATGGCTACACCTTC

D gene: NA
J gene: TRBJ1-6
V gene: TRBV20-1
clone size: few
CDR3 protein: CSARVGAPDSPLHF
CDR3 DNA: TGCAGTGCTAGGGTGGGGGCCCCTGATTCACCCCTCCACTTT

D gene: TRBD2
J gene: TRBJ2-7
V gene: TRBV7-9
clone size: NA
CDR3 protein: CASSLGASGENEQYF
CDR3 DNA: TGTGCCAGCAGCTTAGGGGCTAGCGGGGAAAACGAGCAGTACTTC

D gene: TRBD2
J gene: TRBJ2-5
V gene: TRBV20-1
clone size: NA
CDR3 protein: CSASAPSGGIGETQYF
CDR3 DNA: TGCAGTGCTAGTGCGCCCAGCGGGGGGATAGGGGAGACCCAGTACTTC

D gene: NA
J gene: TRBJ1-1
V gene: TRBV20-1
clone size: NA
CDR3 protein: CSASLGTVMNTEAFF
CDR3 DNA: TGCAGTGCTAGCCTCGGGACGGTGATGAACACTGAAGCTTTCTTT

D gene: TRBD2
J gene: TRBJ2-5
V gene: TRBV7-2
clone size: NA
CDR3 protein: CASNPSGGNQETQYF
CDR3 DNA: TGTGCCAGCAACCCTAGCGGGGGAAACCAAGAGACCCAGTACTTC

D gene: NA
J gene: TRBJ2-2
V gene: TRBV4-2
clone size: NA
CDR3 protein: CASSQVGGTNTGELFF
CDR3 DNA: TGTGCCAGCAGCCAAGTCGGTGGGACGAACACCGGGGAGCTGTTTTTT

D gene: NA
J gene: TRBJ1-5
V gene: TRBV7-2
clone size: NA
CDR3 protein: CASSQATGRNQPQHF
CDR3 DNA: TGTGCCAGCAGTCAAGCTACAGGTCGAAATCAGCCCCAGCATTTT

D gene: TRBD2
J gene: TRBJ2-5
V gene: TRBV20-1
clone size: NA
CDR3 protein: CSAKRGGETQYF
CDR3 DNA: TGCAGTGCGAAACGGGGGGGGGAGACCCAGTACTTC

D gene: TRBD1
J gene: TRBJ2-7
V gene: TRBV4-3
clone size: few
CDR3 protein: CASSLQTGVYYEQYF
CDR3 DNA: TGCGCCAGCAGCCTACAGACAGGGGTCTACTACGAGCAGTACTTC

D gene: NA
J gene: TRBJ1-2
V gene: TRBV7-9
clone size: NA
CDR3 protein: CASSNGGGYTF
CDR3 DNA: TGTGCCAGCAGCAACGGTGGTGGCTACACCTTC

D gene: TRBD2
J gene: TRBJ2-4
V gene: TRBV29-1
clone size: NA
CDR3 protein: CSVGHPGGENIQYF
CDR3 DNA: TGCAGCGTGGGGCACCCCGGGGGGGAAAACATTCAGTACTTC

D gene: TRBD1
J gene: TRBJ2-7
V gene: TRBV7-9
clone size: few
CDR3 protein: CASSPIGGQGSYEQYF
CDR3 DNA: TGTGCCAGCAGCCCCATTGGTGGACAGGGTTCCTACGAGCAGTACTTC

D gene: TRBD2
J gene: TRBJ2-7
V gene: TRBV7-8
clone size: NA
CDR3 protein: CASSFSGLGIYEQYF
CDR3 DNA: TGTGCCAGCAGCTTTAGCGGGTTAGGTATATACGAGCAGTACTTC

D gene: NA
J gene: TRBJ2-7
V gene: TRBV9
clone size: NA
CDR3 protein: CASSVDPKLDEQYF
CDR3 DNA: TGTGCCAGCAGTGTAGATCCTAAGCTGGACGAGCAGTACTTC

D gene: NA
J gene: TRBJ1-2
V gene: TRBV10-3
clone size: few
CDR3 protein: CAITEENRARIYGYTF
CDR3 DNA: TGTGCCATCACGGAAGAGAACAGGGCTAGAATCTATGGCTACACCTTC

D gene: NA
J gene: TRBJ1-1
V gene: TRBV20-1
clone size: once
CDR3 protein: CSAEEMNTEAFF
CDR3 DNA: TGCAGTGCTGAAGAGATGAACACTGAAGCTTTCTTT

D gene: TRBD1
J gene: TRBJ2-7
V gene: TRBV20-1
clone size: NA
CDR3 protein: CSAMDRASSYEQYF
CDR3 DNA: TGCAGTGCTATGGACAGGGCCAGCTCCTACGAGCAGTACTTC

D gene: TRBD2
J gene: TRBJ2-5
V gene: TRBV3-1
clone size: few
CDR3 protein: CASSQEGGGKGKTQYF
CDR3 DNA: TGTGCCAGCAGCCAAGAGGGCGGGGGAAAGGGAAAGACCCAGTACTTC